Reported below is one T cell receptor beta chain. Antigen: not known. Germline V lookup: CDR1 SGHAT, CDR2 FQNNGV. The CDR3 has 17 residues. V was pared by 1 base and J by 5 bases, with 10 bases of the junction left unmatched. Only Caucasian adults living in Nashville, Tennessee served as donors. It was on ten immunoSEQ deep assay plates that unsorted PBMC DNA was sequenced. Produced via immunoSEQ multiplex PCR; TCRdb's table is partial and in-frame only. Of around 500,000 clones in the sample, around four fifths were seen once. This entry comes from a study of shared clonotypes between healthy human individuals. Findings and caveats of the study: Few donors restricted represented genetic and exposure-history diversity. Among donors, the sharing of clonotypes was expected to be influenced by sequencing depth.

The sequencing sample was made of PBMCs. This sequence was found in a woman in her thirties or forties in good health. Some clones in this sample may be carry-over from other donors' samples. The gene calls are TRBV11-2 and TRBJ2-4, with TRBD2 matching 8 bases. CDR3 nucleotide sequence: TGTGCCAGCAGCTTAGCCCACGGGGGGGGCCGAGAAAACATTCAGTACTTC. Translating it yields CASSLAHGGGRENIQYF.